These 2 T cell receptor beta chains share one sample of origin, sequenced in a study of blood T cell repertoires in COVID-19. Using immunoSEQ multiplex PCR, the repertoire was profiled, and TCRdb retains in-frame clones only, with some absent. The table has over 200,000 clones, around 84% seen once. What was sequenced was PBMCs or T cells enriched from blood (not recorded which). These receptors came from a woman in her forties who had recovered from COVID-19.

This clone has a handful of counts. The sample holds other DNA sequences that translate to the same CDR3. V is TRBV5-1 and J is TRBJ2-3; D might be TRBD2 (5 bases). The CDR3 length is 13 residues. Germline V gene data show CDR1 as SGHRS and CDR2 as YFSETQ. The ends were cut back, 3 bases at V and 3 bases at J, with 8 bases in the middle. The CDR3 loop reads CASSWPGTDTQYF. CDR3 coding DNA: TGCGCCAGCAGCTGGCCGGGAACAGATACGCAGTATTTT.

This chain uses TRBV18 with TRBJ1-3, with 12 nucleotides matching TRBD1. The CDR3 is 18 residues long. Per the germline V gene, CDR1 is KGHSH and CDR2 is LQKENI. The V and J ends lost 3 bases and 4 bases, in that order; junction bases with no gene match: 10. The CDR3 spells CASSPVPGQGARGNTIYF. The CDR3 nucleotides are TGTGCCAGCTCACCTGTCCCGGGACAGGGGGCGAGAGGAAACACCATATATTTT.